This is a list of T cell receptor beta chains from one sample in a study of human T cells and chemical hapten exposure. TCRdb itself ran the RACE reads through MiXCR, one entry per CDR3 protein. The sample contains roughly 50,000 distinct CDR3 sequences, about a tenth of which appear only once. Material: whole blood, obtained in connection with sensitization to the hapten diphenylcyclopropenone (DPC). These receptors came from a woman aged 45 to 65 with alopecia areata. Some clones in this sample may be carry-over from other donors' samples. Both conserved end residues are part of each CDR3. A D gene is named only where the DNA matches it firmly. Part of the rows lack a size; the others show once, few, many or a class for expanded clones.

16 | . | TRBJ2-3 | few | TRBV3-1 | TGTGCCAGCAGCCAAGGACGGGGGCTCAGCACAGATACGCAGTATTTT | CASSQGRGLSTDTQYF
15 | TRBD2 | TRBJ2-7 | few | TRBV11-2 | TGTGCCAGCAGCACCGGACTAGCTGGTGTTTACGAGCAGTACTTC | CASSTGLAGVYEQYF
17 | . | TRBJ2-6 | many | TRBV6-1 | TGTGCCAGCAGTGACAGGTTAGGGCCCTCTGGGGCCAACGTCCTGACTTTC | CASSDRLGPSGANVLTF
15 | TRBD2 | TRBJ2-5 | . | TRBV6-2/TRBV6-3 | TGTGCCAGCAGCCTAACGGGACTAGCCCTAGAGACCCAGTACTTC | CASSLTGLALETQYF
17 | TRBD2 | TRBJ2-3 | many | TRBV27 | TGTGCCAGCAGTTCGGATTCTAGCGGATGGGGCACAGATACGCAGTATTTT | CASSSDSSGWGTDTQYF
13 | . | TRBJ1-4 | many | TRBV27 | TGTGCCAGCAGTCGGTACTTATATGAAAAACTGTTTTTT | CASSRYLYEKLFF
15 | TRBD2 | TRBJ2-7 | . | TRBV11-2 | TGTGCCAGCAGCTTTCAAGGGCTAGCGGGGCGCGAGCAGTACTTC | CASSFQGLAGREQYF
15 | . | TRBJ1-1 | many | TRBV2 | TGTGCCAGCAGACCACAGTCGGTTAGGGACACTGAAGCTTTCTTT | CASRPQSVRDTEAFF
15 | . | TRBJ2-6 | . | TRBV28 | TGTGCCAGCAACCCCCCGCCCTCGGGGGCCAACGTCCTGACTTTC | CASNPPPSGANVLTF
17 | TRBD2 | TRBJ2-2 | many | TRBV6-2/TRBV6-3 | TGTGCCAGCAACGCGCGGCCTGGGACTAGCGAGATCGGGGAGCTGTTTTTT | CASNARPGTSEIGELFF
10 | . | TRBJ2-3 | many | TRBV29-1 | TGCAGCGTCCGCACAGATACGCAGTATTTT | CSVRTDTQYF
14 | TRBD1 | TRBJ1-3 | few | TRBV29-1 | TGCAGCGCTCGACAGGGGGCTCGAGGAAACACCATATATTTT | CSARQGARGNTIYF
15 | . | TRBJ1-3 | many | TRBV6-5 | TGTGCCAGCAGTTACGGTCTGAGCTCTGGAAACACCATATATTTT | CASSYGLSSGNTIYF
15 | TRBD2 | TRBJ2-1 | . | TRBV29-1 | TGCAGCGTTGCTCCTCGAGCGGGGGGGTACAATGAGCAGTTCTTC | CSVAPRAGGYNEQFF
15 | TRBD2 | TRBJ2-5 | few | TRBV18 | TGTGCCAGCTCACCACTGCGGGGGGGCGAAGAGACCCAGTACTTC | CASSPLRGGEETQYF
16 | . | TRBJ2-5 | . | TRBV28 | TGTGCCAGCAGTTTAGTCAGCGGGCCTCCACAAGAGACCCAGTACTTC | CASSLVSGPPQETQYF
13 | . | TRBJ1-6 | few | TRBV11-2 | TGTGCCAGCAGCCCGGCCGAAAGACGGGCCCTCCACTTT | CASSPAERRALHF
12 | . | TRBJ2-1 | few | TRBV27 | TGTGCCAGCAGTTCTGCGGTGAATGAGCAGTTCTTC | CASSSAVNEQFF
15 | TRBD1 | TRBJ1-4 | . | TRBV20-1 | TGCAGTGCTAGAGATACGGGACAGGGGGCTGAAAAACTGTTTTTT | CSARDTGQGAEKLFF
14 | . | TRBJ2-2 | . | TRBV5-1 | TGCGCCAGCAGCGCGGATCCGAACACCGGGGAGCTGTTTTTT | CASSADPNTGELFF
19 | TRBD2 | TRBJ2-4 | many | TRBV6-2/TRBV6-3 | TGTGCCAGCAGTGCCATCACCGGACTAGCGGGAGCGACGGGGGCCATTCAGTACTTC | CASSAITGLAGATGAIQYF
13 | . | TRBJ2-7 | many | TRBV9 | TGTGCCAGCAGCGTAGGAGGGTCCTACGAGCAGTACTTC | CASSVGGSYEQYF
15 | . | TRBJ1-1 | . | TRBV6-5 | TGTGCCAGCAGTTACTCGGCTTTCATGAACACTGAAGCTTTCTTT | CASSYSAFMNTEAFF
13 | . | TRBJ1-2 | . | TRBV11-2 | TGTGCCAGCAGCTTAGTTGAAGGCTATGGCTACACCTTC | CASSLVEGYGYTF
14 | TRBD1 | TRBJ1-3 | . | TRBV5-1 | TGCGCCAGCAGCGCTGACAGGGGAGGAAACACCATATATTTT | CASSADRGGNTIYF
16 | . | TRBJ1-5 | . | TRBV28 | TGTGCCAGCAGTCGAGTCGGAGGAAATCGGAATCAGCCCCAGCATTTT | CASSRVGGNRNQPQHF
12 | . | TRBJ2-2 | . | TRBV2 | TGTGCCAGCAGCTCCACAATGGGGGAGCTGTTTTTT | CASSSTMGELFF
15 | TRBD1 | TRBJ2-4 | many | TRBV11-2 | TGTGCCAGCAGCTGGATACAGGGGGCCAAAAACATTCAGTACTTC | CASSWIQGAKNIQYF
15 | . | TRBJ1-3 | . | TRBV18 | TGTGCCAGCTCACCAGACCGGCAGGGTCGAAACACCATATATTTT | CASSPDRQGRNTIYF